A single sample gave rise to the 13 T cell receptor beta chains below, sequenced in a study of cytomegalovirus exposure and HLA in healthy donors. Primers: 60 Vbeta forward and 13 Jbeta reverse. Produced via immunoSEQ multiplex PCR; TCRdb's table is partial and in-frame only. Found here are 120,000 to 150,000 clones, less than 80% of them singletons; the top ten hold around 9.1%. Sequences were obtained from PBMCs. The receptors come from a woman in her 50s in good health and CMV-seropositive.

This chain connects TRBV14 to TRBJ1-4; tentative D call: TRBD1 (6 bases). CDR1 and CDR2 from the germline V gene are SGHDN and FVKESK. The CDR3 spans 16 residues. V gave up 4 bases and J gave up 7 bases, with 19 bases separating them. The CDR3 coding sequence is TGTGCCAGCAGCCCTAGGAAGGGGGTCGTAGCTGAAAAACTGTTTTTT. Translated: CASSPRKGVVAEKLFF.

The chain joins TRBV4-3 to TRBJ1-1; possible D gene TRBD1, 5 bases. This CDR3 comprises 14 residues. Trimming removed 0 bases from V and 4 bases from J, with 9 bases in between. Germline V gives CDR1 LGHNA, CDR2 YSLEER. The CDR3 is CASSQEPRATEAFF. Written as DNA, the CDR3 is TGCGCCAGCAGCCAAGAACCCAGGGCCACTGAAGCTTTCTTT.

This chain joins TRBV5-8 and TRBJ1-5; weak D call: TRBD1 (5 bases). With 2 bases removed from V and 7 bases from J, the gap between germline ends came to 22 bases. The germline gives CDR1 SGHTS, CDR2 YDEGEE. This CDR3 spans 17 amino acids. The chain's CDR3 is CASSFYGGRGRGQPQHF. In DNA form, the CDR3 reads TGTGCCAGCAGCTTCTACGGGGGGAGGGGACGAGGGCAGCCCCAGCATTTT.

Here the CDR3 DNA reads TGCGCCAGCAGCTTGGGCGTGGGCTACTACGAGCAGTACTTC. Translation gives CASSLGVGYYEQYF. The chain carries TRBV5-1 and TRBJ2-7; D remains ambiguous. From germline, CDR1 is SGHRS and CDR2 YFSETQ. The CDR3 extends over 14 amino acids. Trimming took 0 bases from V and 3 from J, leaving 10 bases between them.

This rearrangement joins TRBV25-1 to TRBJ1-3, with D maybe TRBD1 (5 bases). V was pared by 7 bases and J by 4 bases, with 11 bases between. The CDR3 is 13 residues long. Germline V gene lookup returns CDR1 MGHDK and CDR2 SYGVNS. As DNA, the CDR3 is TGTGCCAGCAAGGCAGGGTTCGGAAACACCATATATTTT. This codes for CASKAGFGNTIYF.

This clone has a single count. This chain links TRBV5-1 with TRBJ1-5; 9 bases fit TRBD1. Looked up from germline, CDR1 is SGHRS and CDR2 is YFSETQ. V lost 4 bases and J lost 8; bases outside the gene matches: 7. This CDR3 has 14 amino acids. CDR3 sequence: CASSLTGGEEPQHF. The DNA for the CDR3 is TGCGCCAGCAGCCTTACAGGGGGCGAGGAGCCCCAGCATTTT.

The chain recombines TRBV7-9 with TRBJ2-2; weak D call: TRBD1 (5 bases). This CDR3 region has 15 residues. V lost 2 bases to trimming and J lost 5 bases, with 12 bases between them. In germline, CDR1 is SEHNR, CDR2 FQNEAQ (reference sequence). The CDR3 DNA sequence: TGTGCCAGCAGCTTAACACGGACAAGGACCGGGGAGCTGTTTTTT. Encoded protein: CASSLTRTRTGELFF.

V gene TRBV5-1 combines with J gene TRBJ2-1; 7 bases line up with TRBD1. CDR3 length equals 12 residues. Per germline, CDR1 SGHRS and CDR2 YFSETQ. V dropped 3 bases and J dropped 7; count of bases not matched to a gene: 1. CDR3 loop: CASSSRGNEQFF. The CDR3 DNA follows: TGCGCCAGCAGCTCCAGGGGGAATGAGCAGTTCTTC.

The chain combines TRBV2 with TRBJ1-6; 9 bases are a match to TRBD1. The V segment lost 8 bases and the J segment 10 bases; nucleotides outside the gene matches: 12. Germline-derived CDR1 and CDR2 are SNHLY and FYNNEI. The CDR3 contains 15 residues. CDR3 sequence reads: CASGPGQGFGSPLHF. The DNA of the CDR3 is TGTGCCAGCGGCCCGGGACAGGGTTTTGGATCACCCCTCCACTTT.

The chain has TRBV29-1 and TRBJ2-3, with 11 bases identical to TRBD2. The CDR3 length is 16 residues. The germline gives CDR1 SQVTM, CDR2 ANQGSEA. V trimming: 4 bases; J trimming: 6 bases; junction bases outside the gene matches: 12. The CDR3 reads CSVAPRLAGSRDTQYF. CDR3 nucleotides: TGCAGCGTTGCGCCACGACTAGCGGGGTCTCGGGATACGCAGTATTTT.

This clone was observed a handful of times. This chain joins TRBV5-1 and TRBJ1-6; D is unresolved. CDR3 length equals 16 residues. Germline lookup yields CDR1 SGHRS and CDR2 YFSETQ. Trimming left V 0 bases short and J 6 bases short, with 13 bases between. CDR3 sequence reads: CASSLDAASGNSPLHF. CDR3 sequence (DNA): TGCGCCAGCAGCTTGGACGCCGCGTCCGGTAATTCACCCCTCCACTTT.

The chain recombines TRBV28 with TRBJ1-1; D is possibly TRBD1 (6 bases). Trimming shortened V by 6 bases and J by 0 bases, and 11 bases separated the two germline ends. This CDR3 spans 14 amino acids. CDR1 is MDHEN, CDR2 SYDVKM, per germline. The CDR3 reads CASSHHRVNTEAFF. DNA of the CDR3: TGTGCCAGCAGCCATCACAGGGTGAACACTGAAGCTTTCTTT.

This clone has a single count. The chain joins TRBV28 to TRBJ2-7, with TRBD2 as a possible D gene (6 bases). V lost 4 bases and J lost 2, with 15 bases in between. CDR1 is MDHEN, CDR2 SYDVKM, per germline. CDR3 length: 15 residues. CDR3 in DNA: TGTGCCAGCAGTTCCCCGGGGGACCCCACCTACGAGCAGTACTTC. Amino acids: CASSSPGDPTYEQYF.